Below are 28 T cell receptor beta chains sequenced from a single sample in a study of blood T cell repertoires in COVID-19. TCRdb keeps only in-frame clones here, not all; method: immunoSEQ multiplex PCR. The sample has under 300,000 clones; 75% to 85% are singletons. Sequenced material: peripheral blood. Receptors originate from a woman aged 40 to 55 who had recovered from COVID-19.

The chain links TRBV18 to TRBJ1-1; D not resolved. Germline-derived CDR1 and CDR2 are KGHSH and LQKENI. Trimming took 6 bases from V and 1 from J, leaving 15 bases between them. The CDR3 spans 15 residues. The CDR3 here is CASSRQYTENTEAFF. CDR3 coding DNA: TGTGCCAGCTCCCGTCAATATACAGAGAACACTGAAGCTTTCTTT.

This chain links TRBV6-5 with TRBJ2-1, with a possible D match to TRBD1 (5 bases). Germline V CDR1 and CDR2: MNHEY, SVGAGI. CDR3 length: 13 residues. Trimming stripped 7 bases from V and 0 bases from J, with 7 bases between. The chain's CDR3 is CASKRGSYNEQFF. DNA for the CDR3: TGTGCCAGCAAAAGGGGCTCCTACAATGAGCAGTTCTTC.

The chain is built from TRBV6-6 and TRBJ2-1; 7 nucleotides line up with TRBD2. Germline V CDR1 and CDR2: MNHNY, SVGAGI (reference sequence). The CDR3 length is 16 residues. Trimming took 0 bases from V and 7 from J; bases not matched to a gene: 9. DNA for the CDR3: TGTGCCAGCAGTTACTCGGGCCGCGGGGGTCGGAATGAGCAGTTCTTC. Its protein is CASSYSGRGGRNEQFF.

The rearrangement uses TRBV29-1 and TRBJ1-1; D gene unclear. The CDR3 contains 13 residues. Germline loops: CDR1 SQVTM, CDR2 ANQGSEA. Deletions cut 4 bases from V and 2 bases from J, with 11 bases between. The CDR3: CSVVVRGNTEAFF. The CDR3 DNA follows: TGCAGCGTTGTGGTACGGGGAAACACTGAAGCTTTCTTT.

The count of this clone is one. The chain links TRBV7-2 to TRBJ2-1; D possibly corresponds to TRBD1 (5 bases). The germline V gene has CDR1 SGHTA and CDR2 FQGNSA. Trimming shortened V by 4 bases and J by 4 bases, and 14 bases separated the two germline ends. This CDR3 has 15 residues. The CDR3 sequence is CASSSRTQGYNEQFF. In DNA form, the CDR3 reads TGTGCCAGCAGCTCGAGAACTCAGGGATACAATGAGCAGTTCTTC.

The chain has TRBV30 and TRBJ2-2; D ambiguous. V lost 0 bases, J lost 1 base, and 6 bases lay in between. Germline loops: CDR1 GTSNPN, CDR2 SVGIG (reference sequence). The CDR3 totals 14 residues. The DNA of the CDR3 is TGTGCCTGGAGTGTTTGGCAGAACACCGGGGAGCTGTTTTTT. Its translation: CAWSVWQNTGELFF.

This CDR3 reads CASTLNWGGDQPQHF. For the CDR3, the DNA is TGTGCCAGCACTCTAAACTGGGGAGGGGATCAGCCCCAGCATTTT. The gene calls are TRBV2 and TRBJ1-5; TRBD1 might be the D (5 bases). The CDR3 spans 15 residues. The germline V gene has CDR1 SNHLY and CDR2 FYNNEI. The V end lost 7 bases, the J end lost 5 bases, and 18 bases lay between the germline ends. Using reference TRBV2 and TRBJ1-5 for the parts outside the CDR3, the full variable domain is EPEVTQTPSHQVTQMGQEVILRCVPISNHLYFYWYRQILGQKVEFLVSFYNNEISEKSEIFDDQFSVERPDGSNFTLKIRSTKLEDSAMYFCASTLNWGGDQPQHFGDGTRLSIL.

This chain connects TRBV3-1 (or the pseudogene TRBV3-2) to TRBJ2-5, with D perhaps TRBD1 (6 bases). The CDR3 is 13 amino acids. CDR1 is LGHDT and CDR2 is YNNKEL in the germline V gene (reference sequence). The V gene lost 4 bases and the J gene lost 4 bases, with 10 bases spanning the gap. The CDR3 nucleotides are TGTGCCAGCAGCCTCTACAGGGCAGAGACCCAGTACTTC. It encodes CASSLYRAETQYF.

A few counts support this clone. The V and J genes are TRBV5-1 and TRBJ2-2; no definite D call. Per germline, CDR1 SGHRS and CDR2 YFSETQ. This CDR3 is built from 14 residues. Trimming left V 2 bases short and J 2 bases short, with 7 bases between. The CDR3 is CASSFVRNTGELFF. The CDR3 bases are TGCGCCAGCAGCTTTGTCAGAAACACCGGGGAGCTGTTTTTT.

The rearrangement uses TRBV6-5 and TRBJ1-1; D remains ambiguous. Germline V lookup: CDR1 MNHEY, CDR2 SVGAGI. The CDR3 is 13 amino acids. Trimming pared 8 bases from V and 0 bases from J, leaving 10 bases between. The CDR3 region is CASGRVLNTEAFF. The CDR3 coding sequence is TGTGCCAGCGGGAGGGTTTTGAACACTGAAGCTTTCTTT.

J is TRBJ2-2 and V is TRBV12-3 or TRBV12-4; 7 bases are a match to TRBD2. V lost 8 bases to trimming and J lost 7 bases; unmatched junction nucleotides: 7. The CDR3 spans 13 residues. In DNA form, the CDR3 reads TGTGCCAGCCGCGGGGGTTGGATCGGGGAGCTGTTTTTT. It encodes CASRGGWIGELFF.

V usage is TRBV6-5 and J usage is TRBJ2-1, with 7 positions matching TRBD1. The germline gives CDR1 MNHEY, CDR2 SVGAGI. The CDR3 is made up of 15 amino acids. Germline trimming cut 0 bases from V and 10 bases from J; bases unmatched to any gene: 9. CDR3 residues: CASSYSRWDSLEQFF. DNA for the CDR3: TGTGCCAGCAGTTACTCAAGATGGGACAGCCTGGAGCAGTTCTTC.

The CDR3 region is CASSRQGIAGELFF. DNA of the CDR3: TGTGCCAGCAGCCGCCAGGGGATTGCCGGGGAGCTGTTTTTT. V gene TRBV5-5 combines with J gene TRBJ2-2; possibly TRBD1 for D (6 bases). V was pared by 4 bases and J by 6 bases, with 13 bases between. From germline, CDR1 is SGHKS and CDR2 YYEKEE (reference sequence). The CDR3 totals 14 residues.

V usage is TRBV2 and J usage is TRBJ1-2; tentatively, D is TRBD1 (5 bases). Deletions cut 7 bases from V and 4 bases from J, with 19 bases between. Germline values: CDR1 SNHLY, CDR2 FYNNEI. CDR3 size: 15 residues. The CDR3 region has the DNA TGTGCCAGCACCCCCGACAGAGAAAGGTCCTATGGCTACACCTTC. Translation gives CASTPDRERSYGYTF.

The chain combines TRBV5-1 with TRBJ2-3, with D unresolved. V dropped 2 bases and J dropped 0 bases, with 7 bases sitting between them. This CDR3 region has 14 residues. CDR1 and CDR2 from the germline V gene are SGHRS and YFSETQ. The CDR3 nucleotides are TGCGCCAGCAGCTTAGAGACTAGCACAGATACGCAGTATTTT. This codes for CASSLETSTDTQYF.

The gene calls are TRBV5-4 and TRBJ2-1; 8 bases fit TRBD2. Germline loops: CDR1 SGHNT, CDR2 YYREEE (reference sequence). CDR3 length equals 18 residues. V was clipped by 4 bases and J by 1 base; unmatched bases: 13. CDR3 DNA sequence: TGTGCCAGCAGCGAGAACGGGGGGGCCGCTATTTCCTACAATGAGCAGTTCTTC. Translation: CASSENGGAAISYNEQFF.

J is TRBJ2-3 and V is TRBV28, with 8 nucleotides matching TRBD2. Germline V gene lookup returns CDR1 MDHEN and CDR2 SYDVKM. The CDR3 is 13 amino acids. J gave up 4 bases and V 7 bases, and 4 bases lay outside the gene matches. The CDR3 DNA reads as TGTGCCAGCATCCGGGAGGGCGCAGATACGCAGTATTTT. The encoded protein is CASIREGADTQYF.

The chain links TRBV19 to TRBJ2-6; perhaps TRBD1 as D (6 bases). Germline V gene data show CDR1 as LNHDA and CDR2 as SQIVND (reference sequence). The germline V and J ends were trimmed by 3 bases and 1 base, with 7 bases remaining between them. The CDR3 is 15 amino acids. CDR3 sequence: CASSIQGSGANVLTF. The CDR3 nucleotides read TGTGCCAGTAGTATCCAGGGGTCTGGGGCCAACGTCCTGACTTTC.

V gene TRBV19 combines with J gene TRBJ1-4; the D gene is possibly TRBD1 (5 bases). Germline V gene data show CDR1 as LNHDA and CDR2 as SQIVND (reference sequence). This CDR3 comprises 18 residues. Trimming took 6 bases from V and 10 from J, leaving 30 bases between them. DNA of the CDR3: TGTGCCAGTAGGGAATCAGGCGGGGCTTCCCCTCACGCACGAAAACTGTTTTTT. It translates to CASRESGGASPHARKLFF.

This chain links TRBV27 with TRBJ2-1, with 9 bases aligning to TRBD2. V gave up 5 bases and J gave up 8 bases; unmatched junction bases: 10. This CDR3 comprises 15 residues. Germline V gives CDR1 MNHEY, CDR2 SMNVEV (reference sequence). CDR3 residues: CASSQRAGGLDEQFF. DNA of the CDR3: TGTGCCAGCAGTCAGCGAGCGGGGGGATTGGATGAGCAGTTCTTC.

The V gene is TRBV6-5, the J gene TRBJ2-7; D is perhaps TRBD1 (7 bases). Germline lookup yields CDR1 MNHEY and CDR2 SVGAGI. Trimming removed 11 bases at V and 3 bases at J, with 17 bases between. The CDR3 sequence is 13 residues long. CDR3 coding DNA: TGTGCCGTATCGCGGGACAGTGGCTACGAGCAGTACTTC. Encoded protein: CAVSRDSGYEQYF.

The chain has TRBV30 and TRBJ2-4; maybe TRBD1 (5 bases). The CDR3 runs 13 residues. V was pared by 0 bases and J by 7 bases, with 10 bases between. Per germline, CDR1 GTSNPN and CDR2 SVGIG (reference sequence). CDR3 loop: CAWSVKGSNIQYF. CDR3 coding DNA: TGTGCCTGGAGTGTAAAGGGGTCGAACATTCAGTACTTC.

The rearrangement joins TRBV7-8 to TRBJ1-4, with 7 bases identical to TRBD1. V lost 5 bases and J lost 4; bases outside the gene matches: 4. Germline V gives CDR1 SGHVS, CDR2 FQNEAQ. CDR3 length equals 14 residues. The CDR3 DNA reads TGTGCCAGCAGCGTCAGGGGGAATAATGAAAAACTGTTTTTT. It translates to CASSVRGNNEKLFF.

J is TRBJ2-3 and V is TRBV5-1; D gene unclear. Germline V gives CDR1 SGHRS, CDR2 YFSETQ. Trimming cost V 2 bases and J 0 bases, with 4 bases left between them. This CDR3 is built from 13 residues. The CDR3 loop reads CASSFGSTDTQYF. CDR3 DNA: TGCGCCAGCAGCTTCGGGAGCACAGATACGCAGTATTTT.

The V and J genes are TRBV7-2 and TRBJ2-5; D may be TRBD2 (5 bases). The CDR3 extends over 12 amino acids. Trimming took off 4 bases at V and 10 bases at J, with 13 bases between the two ends. Per germline, CDR1 SGHTA and CDR2 FQGNSA. CDR3 coding DNA: TGTGCCAGCAGCTCACCAAACCGGGACCAGTACTTC. Its protein product is CASSSPNRDQYF. Combining the CDR3 with reference TRBV7-2 and TRBJ2-5 gives the whole variable domain GAGVSQSPSNKVTEKGKDVELRCDPISGHTALYWYRQSLGQGLEFLIYFQGNSAPDKSGLPSDRFSAERTGGSVSTLTIQRTQQEDSAVYLCASSSPNRDQYFGPGTRLLVL.

The rearrangement links TRBV30 to TRBJ1-2, with TRBD1 matching over 7 bases. This CDR3 region has 11 residues. CDR1 is GTSNPN and CDR2 is SVGIG in the germline V gene (reference sequence). V was pared by 3 bases and J by 8 bases, with 3 bases of the junction left unmatched. CDR3 nucleotides: TGTGCCTGGAGCAAGGACAGGGGCTACACCTTC. As protein: CAWSKDRGYTF.

This chain links TRBV10-2 with TRBJ1-2, with 10 bases matching TRBD1. The ends lost 7 bases at V and 7 bases at J; junction bases unmatched: 9. Germline assignment: CDR1 WSHSY and CDR2 SAAADI. CDR3 length: 14 residues. This CDR3 is CASMLGQGLSGYTF. The DNA for the CDR3 is TGCGCCAGCATGTTGGGACAGGGGTTGAGTGGCTACACCTTC.

This chain joins TRBV24-1 and TRBJ1-2, with D unclear. The CDR3 length is 15 residues. CDR1 is KGHDR and CDR2 is SFDVKD in the germline V gene. Deletions cut 3 bases from V and 3 bases from J, with 13 bases between. In nucleotides, the CDR3 is TGTGCCACCAGTGATATAAAGGGAGATTACTATGGCTACACCTTC. This sequence encodes CATSDIKGDYYGYTF.